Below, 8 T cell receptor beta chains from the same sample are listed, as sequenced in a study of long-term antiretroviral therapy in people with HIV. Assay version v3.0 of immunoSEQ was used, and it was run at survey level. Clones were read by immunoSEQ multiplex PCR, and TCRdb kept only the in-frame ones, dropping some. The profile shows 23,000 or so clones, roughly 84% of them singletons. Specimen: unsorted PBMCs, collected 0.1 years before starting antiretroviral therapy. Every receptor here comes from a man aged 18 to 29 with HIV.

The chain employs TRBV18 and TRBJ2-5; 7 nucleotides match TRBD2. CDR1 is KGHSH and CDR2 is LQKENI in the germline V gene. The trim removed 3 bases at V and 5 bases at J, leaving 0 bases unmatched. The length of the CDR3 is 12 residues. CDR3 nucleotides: TGTGCCAGCTCACCGGGAGGGGAGACCCAGTACTTC. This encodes CASSPGGETQYF.

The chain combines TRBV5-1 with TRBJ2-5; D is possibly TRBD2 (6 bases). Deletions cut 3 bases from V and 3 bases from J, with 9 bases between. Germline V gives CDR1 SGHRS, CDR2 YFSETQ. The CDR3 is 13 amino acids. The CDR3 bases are TGCGCCAGCAGCTGGGAGGTAAAAGAGACCCAGTACTTC. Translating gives CASSWEVKETQYF.

The CDR3 spells CASSYGLPSYTGELFF. As DNA, the CDR3 is TGTGCCAGCAGTTATGGTCTACCTTCCTACACCGGGGAGCTGTTTTTT. The chain has TRBV6-5 and TRBJ2-2; D is ambiguous. The CDR3 sequence is 16 residues long. V was trimmed by 3 bases and J by 3 bases, leaving 14 bases between them. From germline, CDR1 is MNHEY and CDR2 SVGAGI.

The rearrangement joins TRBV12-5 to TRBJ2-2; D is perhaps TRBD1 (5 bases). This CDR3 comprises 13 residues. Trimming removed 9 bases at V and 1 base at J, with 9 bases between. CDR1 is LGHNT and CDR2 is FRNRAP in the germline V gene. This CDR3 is CASGTGNTGELFF. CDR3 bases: TGTGCTAGCGGTACAGGGAACACCGGGGAGCTGTTTTTT.

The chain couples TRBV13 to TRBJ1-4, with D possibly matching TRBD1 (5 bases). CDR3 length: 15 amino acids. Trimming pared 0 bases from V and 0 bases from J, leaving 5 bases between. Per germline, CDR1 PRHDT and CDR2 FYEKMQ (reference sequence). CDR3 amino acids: CASSLGGATNEKLFF. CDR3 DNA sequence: TGTGCCAGCAGCTTAGGGGGGGCAACTAATGAAAAACTGTTTTTT.

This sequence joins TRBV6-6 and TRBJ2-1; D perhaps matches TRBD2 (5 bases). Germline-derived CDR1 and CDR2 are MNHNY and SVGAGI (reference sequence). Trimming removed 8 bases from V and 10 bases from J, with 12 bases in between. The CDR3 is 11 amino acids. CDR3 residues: CASGPRLEQFF. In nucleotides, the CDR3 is TGTGCCAGCGGGCCAAGACTAGAGCAGTTCTTC.

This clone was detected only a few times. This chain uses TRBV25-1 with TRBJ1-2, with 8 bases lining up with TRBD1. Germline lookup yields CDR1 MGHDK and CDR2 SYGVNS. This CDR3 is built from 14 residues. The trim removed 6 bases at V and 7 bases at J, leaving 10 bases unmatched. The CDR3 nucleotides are TGTGCCAGCAGCGTGGCAGGGGGCGAGGGTGGCTACACCTTC. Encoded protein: CASSVAGGEGGYTF.

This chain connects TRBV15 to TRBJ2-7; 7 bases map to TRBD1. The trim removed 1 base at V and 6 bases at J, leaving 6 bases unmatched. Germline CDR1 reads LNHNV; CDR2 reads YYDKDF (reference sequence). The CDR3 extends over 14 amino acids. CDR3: CATSRVDRAGEQYF. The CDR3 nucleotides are TGTGCCACCAGCAGAGTTGACAGGGCTGGCGAGCAGTACTTC.